The next 32 T cell receptor beta chains were all read from a single sample in a study of sequential checkpoint blockade in melanoma. Treatment specified: randomized to nivolumab then ipilimumab (arm A) or the reverse (arm B). TCRdb's copy holds only in-frame clones and misses some; the assay was immunoSEQ multiplex PCR. The table records approximately 4,900 clones, around 33% of them present only once. This specimen was tumor tissue (inferred from file names), taken from a patient given nivolumab and ipilimumab in sequence. The receptors originated from a human donor with melanoma.

This clone was seen only a few times. The genes are TRBV11-3 and TRBJ2-5; the D gene could be TRBD1 or TRBD2 (5 bases each). Trimming removed 6 bases from V and 2 bases from J, with 16 bases in between. The germline V gene encodes CDR1 SGHNT and CDR2 YENEEA. This CDR3 has 15 amino acids. CDR3 sequence: CASRPPGRQQETQYF. In DNA form, the CDR3 reads TGTGCCAGCAGACCCCCGGGACGTCAACAAGAGACCCAGTACTTC.

This clone rates as large. The chain recombines TRBV6-8 with TRBJ2-3, with TRBD2 matching 8 bases. The V gene end was trimmed by 5 bases and the J gene end by 4 bases; junction bases not matched to a gene: 11. This CDR3 comprises 16 residues. Germline CDR1 reads MNHGY; CDR2 reads SAAAGT. For the CDR3, the DNA is TGTGCCAGCAGTCCAGGGGTAGCGGGATTTCCAGATACGCAGTATTTT. Translating it yields CASSPGVAGFPDTQYF.

The table lists this clone with a few counts. The chain couples TRBV9 to TRBJ1-4; 9 bases align to TRBD1. CDR1 is SGDLS and CDR2 is YYNGEE in the germline V gene. With V trimmed by 3 bases and J by 7 bases, 7 bases remained unmatched. This CDR3 comprises 15 residues. In DNA form, the CDR3 reads TGTGCCAGCAGCGCCGGGACAGGGTCAGTTGAAAAACTGTTTTTT. Encoded protein: CASSAGTGSVEKLFF.

V is TRBV10-2 and J is TRBJ2-7; D may be TRBD2 (6 bases). Germline CDR1 reads WSHSY; CDR2 reads SAAADI. This CDR3 contains 14 residues. Trimming removed 7 bases at V and 1 base at J, with 14 bases between. The CDR3 bases are TGCGCCAGCACGGAGGGTCCGGGGTCCTACGAGCAGTACTTC. Translated: CASTEGPGSYEQYF.

In its sample, this clone was seen once. The rearrangement joins TRBV28 to TRBJ2-4; 9 nucleotides line up with TRBD1. The CDR3 runs 13 residues. The V and J ends lost 9 bases and 8 bases, in that order; junction bases with no gene match: 8. Germline V gives CDR1 MDHEN, CDR2 SYDVKM. CDR3: CASLTGGVDIQYF. CDR3 bases: TGTGCCAGTCTAACAGGGGGCGTGGACATTCAGTACTTC.

The J gene is TRBJ2-1, the V gene TRBV28; 7 nucleotides agree with TRBD2. The CDR3 has 17 residues. CDR1 is MDHEN and CDR2 is SYDVKM in the germline V gene. V dropped 6 bases and J dropped 1; count of bases not matched to a gene: 12. CDR3 DNA: TGTGCCAGCAGGGGGGGGACCCTTCTGCGGTCCTACAATGAGCAGTTCTTC. It encodes CASRGGTLLRSYNEQFF. Filled out from reference TRBV28 and TRBJ2-1, the complete variable domain reads DVKVTQSSRYLVKRTGEKVFLECVQDMDHENMFWYRQDPGLGLRLIYFSYDVKMKEKGDIPEGYSVSREKKERFSLILESASTNQTSMYLCASRGGTLLRSYNEQFFGPGTRLTVL.

V and J are TRBV25-1 and TRBJ2-7; 7 positions agree with TRBD1. Losses at the gene ends were 2 bases for V and 3 bases for J; bases not matched to a gene: 4. Germline V gene lookup returns CDR1 MGHDK and CDR2 SYGVNS. The CDR3 length is 14 residues. DNA of the CDR3: TGTGCCAGCAGTGAAGGTCAGGGGGTCTACGAGCAGTACTTC. It encodes CASSEGQGVYEQYF.

By sample share, this clone is medium-sized. V is TRBV6-8 and J is TRBJ2-3, with 8 bases matching TRBD2. The CDR3 sequence is 17 residues long. Germline loops: CDR1 MNHGY, CDR2 SAAAGT. Germline trimming cut 6 bases from V and 0 bases from J; bases unmatched to any gene: 11. CDR3 bases: TGTGCCAGCAGATCGGGACTAGGCTCAACTAGCACAGATACGCAGTATTTT. The encoded protein is CASRSGLGSTSTDTQYF.

The chain combines TRBV19 with TRBJ2-3, with 8 bases aligning to TRBD2. V lost 3 bases to trimming and J lost 5 bases; unmatched junction nucleotides: 4. This CDR3 has 14 amino acids. Germline loops: CDR1 LNHDA, CDR2 SQIVND (reference sequence). The DNA of the CDR3 is TGTGCCAGTAGTATTCGGCTAGCGGGAGATACGCAGTATTTT. Translation: CASSIRLAGDTQYF.

The chain links TRBV18 to TRBJ2-2, with TRBD1 matching 7 bases. This CDR3 is 16 amino acids long. Germline loops: CDR1 KGHSH, CDR2 LQKENI. V shed 3 bases, J shed 4 bases, and the junction held 8 bases outside the gene matches. As DNA, the CDR3 is TGTGCCAGCTCACCCTTGCCGGGACAGAGCACCGGGGAGCTGTTTTTT. Its translation is CASSPLPGQSTGELFF.

This chain connects TRBV30 to TRBJ1-3; D possibly corresponds to TRBD1 (6 bases). The V gene's germline CDR1 is GTSNPN and CDR2 SVGIG (reference sequence). Trimming removed 4 bases from V and 4 bases from J, with 11 bases in between. The CDR3 runs to 13 residues. Written as DNA, the CDR3 is TGTGCCTGGACCTCGGGACAAGGAAACACCATATATTTT. It codes for CAWTSGQGNTIYF.

This chain connects TRBV7-6 to TRBJ2-1; 15 bases are shared with TRBD2. The CDR3 covers 16 residues. Germline assignment: CDR1 SGHVS and CDR2 FNYEAQ. Trimming at V came to 5 bases and at J to 6 bases, leaving 5 bases not matched to a gene. The CDR3 sequence is CASSVGLAGGGNEQFF. In nucleotides, the CDR3 is TGTGCCAGCAGCGTTGGACTAGCGGGAGGGGGCAATGAGCAGTTCTTC.

CDR3 loop: CASSLDAGMGNTIYF. The CDR3 region has the DNA TGCGCCAGCAGCTTGGACGCAGGGATGGGAAACACCATATATTTT. The chain links TRBV5-1 to TRBJ1-3; D might be TRBD1 (5 bases). This CDR3 has 15 amino acids. Trimming pared 0 bases from V and 4 bases from J, leaving 11 bases between. Germline values: CDR1 SGHRS, CDR2 YFSETQ.

This clone was picked up a small number of times. This sequence joins TRBV10-3 and TRBJ1-5, with a weak D call TRBD1 (5 bases). Germline CDR1 and CDR2: ENHRY and SYGVKD. The CDR3 totals 14 residues. Trimming stripped 2 bases from V and 6 bases from J, with 11 bases between. The CDR3 sequence is CAISETGARQPQHF. The CDR3 DNA sequence: TGTGCCATCAGTGAGACCGGGGCGCGTCAGCCCCAGCATTTT.

This chain connects TRBV5-1 to TRBJ2-1; D might be TRBD2 (5 bases). The CDR3 covers 14 residues. The V gene lost 4 bases and the J gene lost 7 bases, with 15 bases spanning the gap. The germline V gene encodes CDR1 SGHRS and CDR2 YFSETQ. The CDR3 sequence: CASSDGLTQNEQFF. DNA of the CDR3: TGCGCCAGCAGCGATGGACTGACCCAAAATGAGCAGTTCTTC.

The CDR3 is CASSPGQGQNTEAFF. The CDR3 region has the DNA TGTGCCAGCTCACCGGGACAGGGTCAAAACACTGAAGCTTTCTTT. The rearrangement uses TRBV18 and TRBJ1-1, with 9 bases that match TRBD1. The V and J ends lost 3 bases and 2 bases, in that order; junction bases with no gene match: 4. Germline V CDR1 and CDR2: KGHSH, LQKENI. The CDR3 extends over 15 amino acids.

Judged by abundance, this clone is medium-sized. The chain combines TRBV28 with TRBJ2-3, with D hard to call. Germline V lookup: CDR1 MDHEN, CDR2 SYDVKM. CDR3 length equals 12 residues. V was trimmed by 2 bases and J by 0 bases, leaving 0 bases between them. The CDR3, as DNA: TGTGCCAGCAGTTTAAGCACAGATACGCAGTATTTT. Its protein is CASSLSTDTQYF.

The chain recombines TRBV15 with TRBJ2-2; D is unclear. The CDR3 is 16 amino acids. Per the germline V gene, CDR1 is LNHNV and CDR2 is YYDKDF (reference sequence). Between the trimmed V and J ends, which lost 2 bases and 1 base, there was a span of 11 bases. The CDR3 sequence is CATSRFPVLNTGELFF. The CDR3 coding sequence is TGTGCCACCAGCAGATTCCCGGTGCTGAACACCGGGGAGCTGTTTTTT. The whole variable domain, filled in from reference TRBV15 and TRBJ2-2, reads DAMVIQNPRYQVTQFGKPVTLSCSQTLNHNVMYWYQQKSSQAPKLLFHYYDKDFNNEADTPDNFQSRRPNTSFCFLDIRSPGLGDTAMYLCATSRFPVLNTGELFFGEGSRLTVL.

V usage is TRBV5-1 and J usage is TRBJ2-3, with a weak D call TRBD2 (6 bases). The CDR3 sequence is 16 residues long. V lost 3 bases to trimming and J lost 4 bases, with 18 bases between them. CDR1 and CDR2 from the germline V gene are SGHRS and YFSETQ. CDR3 protein: CASSSGWSGESDTQYF. CDR3 DNA sequence: TGCGCCAGCAGCTCAGGTTGGTCGGGAGAGTCAGATACGCAGTATTTT.

This clone occurred a few times. The V call is TRBV6-8, the J call TRBJ1-2, with D unclear. V was clipped by 5 bases and J by 8 bases, with 15 bases between them. This CDR3 comprises 13 residues. In germline, CDR1 is MNHGY, CDR2 SAAAGT. DNA of the CDR3: TGTGCCAGCAGTGTCGACCGGCGCGGGGGCTACACCTTC. As protein: CASSVDRRGGYTF.

The rearrangement links TRBV4-1 to TRBJ2-7, with 7 bases that match TRBD2. Germline CDR1 reads MGHRA; CDR2 reads YSYEKL. J was trimmed by 1 base and V by 0 bases; bases with no gene match: 3. This CDR3 contains 15 residues. The CDR3 DNA follows: TGCGCCAGCAGCCAAGATCGGGAGGCATCCTACGAGCAGTACTTC. Translation: CASSQDREASYEQYF.

This clone was seen only a few times. V and J are TRBV6-7 and TRBJ1-5; a weak D match, TRBD1 (5 bases). TRBV6-7 is flagged as an ORF with uncertain function. V gave up 5 bases and J gave up 4 bases, with 9 bases separating them. This CDR3 is 13 amino acids long. The CDR3 DNA reads as TGTGCCAGCAGTCGGGAGGGGAATCAGCCCCAGCATTTT. Its protein is CASSREGNQPQHF.

The J gene is TRBJ2-7, the V gene TRBV10-1; the D gene is possibly TRBD1 (6 bases). Trimming removed 4 bases at V and 4 bases at J, with 17 bases between. The CDR3 extends over 15 amino acids. In germline, CDR1 is WNHNN, CDR2 SYGVQD (reference sequence). The CDR3 protein is CASSGDLDRTYEQYF. For the CDR3, the DNA is TGCGCCAGCAGTGGGGACCTGGACAGAACTTACGAGCAGTACTTC.

This clone was observed a handful of times. This sequence joins TRBV28 and TRBJ1-4; D gene ambiguous. Germline V gives CDR1 MDHEN, CDR2 SYDVKM. V was clipped by 1 base and J by 0 bases, with 0 bases between them. The CDR3 totals 13 residues. CDR3 coding DNA: TGTGCCAGCAGTTTATCAACTAATGAAAAACTGTTTTTT. Its translation is CASSLSTNEKLFF.

V is TRBV19 and J is TRBJ1-5, with D unresolved. Germline loops: CDR1 LNHDA, CDR2 SQIVND (reference sequence). V was shortened by 3 bases and J by 0 bases, with 9 bases between the two germline ends. The CDR3 has 15 residues. CDR3 loop: CASSMGRGSNQPQHF. The CDR3 region has the DNA TGTGCCAGTAGTATGGGTCGGGGTAGCAATCAGCCCCAGCATTTT. Together with reference TRBV19 and TRBJ1-5, the CDR3 gives the full variable domain: DGGITQSPKYLFRKEGQNVTLSCEQNLNHDAMYWYRQDPGQGLRLIYYSQIVNDFQKGDIAEGYSVSREKKESFPLTVTSAQKNPTAFYLCASSMGRGSNQPQHFGDGTRLSIL.

V is TRBV19 and J is TRBJ2-1; 10 nucleotides agree with TRBD1. The CDR3 is made up of 16 amino acids. With V trimmed by 6 bases and J by 8 bases, 13 bases remained unmatched. The germline V gene has CDR1 LNHDA and CDR2 SQIVND (reference sequence). This CDR3 is CASSLAETGGGDEQFF. CDR3 nucleotide sequence: TGTGCCAGTAGCCTGGCTGAGACAGGGGGCGGCGATGAGCAGTTCTTC.

The gene calls are TRBV14 and TRBJ1-1; D perhaps matches TRBD1 (5 bases). The CDR3 length is 14 residues. With 4 bases removed from V and 7 bases from J, the gap between germline ends came to 16 bases. Germline-derived CDR1 and CDR2 are SGHDN and FVKESK. The CDR3, as DNA: TGTGCCAGCAGCCGGTATGGGGGAGCCGGTGAAGCTTTCTTT. Its protein product is CASSRYGGAGEAFF.

The rearrangement links TRBV14 to TRBJ2-3; a weak D match, TRBD2 (6 bases). V lost 5 bases to trimming and J lost 9 bases, with 12 bases between them. CDR3 size: 12 residues. Germline values: CDR1 SGHDN, CDR2 FVKESK. The CDR3 nucleotides are TGTGCCAGCAGCATCACGGCGGGAACGCAGTATTTT. This encodes CASSITAGTQYF. Full variable domain (missing parts from reference TRBV14 and TRBJ2-3): EAGVTQFPSHSVIEKGQTVTLRCDPISGHDNLYWYRRVMGKEIKFLLHFVKESKQDESGMPNNRFLAERTGGTYSTLKVQPAELEDSGVYFCASSITAGTQYFGPGTRLTVL.

The chain has TRBV11-3 and TRBJ1-5; 8 nucleotides agree with TRBD1. V shed 1 base and J 3 bases; nucleotides not matched to a gene: 8. This CDR3 is built from 17 residues. CDR1 is SGHNT and CDR2 is YENEEA in the germline V gene. CDR3: CASSLVSGQGTNQPQHF. Written as DNA, the CDR3 is TGTGCCAGCAGCTTAGTATCAGGACAGGGAACCAATCAGCCCCAGCATTTT.

The genes are TRBV12-2 and TRBJ2-2; TRBD1, as called in the table, went unchecked against the DNA. TRBV12-2 is a known pseudogene. The CDR3 covers 14 residues. The CDR3 sequence is CAVRGTTNTGELFF. The CDR3 nucleotides are TGTGCCGTTCGAGGGACAACGAACACCGGGGAGCTGTTTTTT.

The chain combines TRBV23-1 with TRBJ2-7; maybe TRBD1 (5 bases). TRBV23-1 has ORF status, its function being uncertain. The CDR3 has 15 residues. V gave up 6 bases and J gave up 0 bases, with 15 bases separating them. CDR3 coding DNA: TGCGCCAGCAGCTTAGGTGGGCAGGGCTCCTACGAGCAGTACTTC. The encoded protein is CASSLGGQGSYEQYF.

This clone was counted a few times. The chain couples TRBV7-6 to TRBJ2-5; D is undetermined. Trimming shortened V by 6 bases and J by 1 base, and 15 bases separated the two germline ends. The CDR3 runs 15 residues. CDR1 SGHVS and CDR2 FNYEAQ come from the germline V gene. For the CDR3, the DNA is TGTGCCAGCAGTCCCTCGTGGCGTTTCCAAGAGACCCAGTACTTC. This gives the protein CASSPSWRFQETQYF.